This T cell receptor (beta chain) comes out of a study of response to subunit inactivated influenza vaccine. Study findings and constraints: A suggestion made by the authors is that each seasonal influenza vaccination recruits few new T cells.

This CDR3 has 13 amino acids. CDR1 is SQVTM and CDR2 is ANQGSEA in the germline V gene. J was trimmed by 3 bases and V by 8 bases; bases with no gene match: 5. With regard to this clonotype: Its antigen remains unknown.

TCRdb itself ran the RT-PCR reads through MiXCR, one entry per CDR3 protein. The data contain about half a million distinct CDR3 sequences, about 8% of them singletons. This chain joins TRBV29-1 and TRBJ2-3, with 10 bases aligning to TRBD1. The sequenced sample was PBMCs from blood, obtained less than 25 months after vaccination. The source of this sequence is a man between 50 and 69 years old who received an inactivated influenza vaccine. CDR3 bases: TGCAGCAGGACAGGGGGAGGAACAGATACGCAGTATTTT. The encoded protein is CSRTGGGTDTQYF.